This TCR beta chain derives from a study of T cell responses to AZD1222 COVID-19 vaccine (dated by TCRdb to the early 2020s). Background on the whole study: AZD1222 recipients with second doses at about 4 weeks or about 12 weeks were pooled, because spike-specific TCR depth and breadth did not differ between schedules. A total of just over 230 trial participants underwent TCR sequencing, of whom some 200 had received two doses of AZD1222 and around 25 had received two doses of the MenACWY control vaccine. Trial participants were enrolled by age into subgroups of 18-55, 56-69 and 70-plus years, and roughly 150, 30 and 60 TCR-sequenced participants, respectively, were included in these subgroups. The investigation overall reported the following: After two AZD1222 doses, spike-specific TCR breadth and depth were significantly higher than at day 0 and than in MenACWY recipients. The whole spike protein was spanned by vaccine-associated CD4 TCRs, and dominant responses were seen in regions 160-218 and 743-854. Participants were mostly white British, with more females than males. The authors suggested clonal diversity may have been underestimated. Only five to seven AZD1222 recipients were SARS-CoV-2 seropositive at baseline, limiting conclusions about previously exposed vaccinees. In the small 56-69-year group, the increase in depth fell short of significance, most likely because of low power. No day 14 peak-response samples were available, so repertoires were characterized only after the peak T cell response. Nearly half of unique spike-specific TCRs reportedly recognized epitopes outside regions mutated in the B.1.351 and B.1.1.7 variants.

In its sample, this clone was seen once. What this receptor recognizes is not known. No qualities accompany the bases; no much larger clone lies one base away. The CDR3 regions of human TCRbeta chains were analyzed by immunosequencing. The authors' analysis ran thus. TCRs in the repertoires were matched against a reference library of SARS-CoV-2-specific TCRs that had been generated with the MIRA antigen-specificity platform. Breadth meant the fraction of unique TCRs that were SARS-CoV-2-associated, whereas depth meant the fraction of total T cells that were SARS-CoV-2-associated. Using the MIRA data, each spike-specific TCR was mapped to the spike region that the TCR reacts to and placed in a CD4 or CD8 class. Log10-transformed breadth and depth values were compared by one-way ANOVA with Sidak's multiple comparisons tests. TCRdb mirrors the immuneACCESS table, restricted to in-frame sequences. Some clones are absent from its copies; in checked studies, under half trace to an unresolved V gene, and the reason for the others is unknown. V, J and clone size were drawn from that table, and D and trimming were deduced from the DNA. A total of about 120,000 clones appear in this sample, less than 90% of them only once. Clones ranked in the top ten supply 2.4% of the sample.

The meaning of the sample's time point label: baseline before first vaccination. Vaccinee samples came from UK trials COV001 and COV002, including a single-blind randomized controlled phase 2/3 trial of AZD1222 (ChAdOx1 nCoV-19) in healthy adults. For TCRbeta chain sequencing, PBMC samples were collected from trial participants at day 0 and at day 28 after the second dose. The germline V gene gives CDR1 as SGHTA and CDR2 as FQGTGA. V trim: 5 bases; J trim: 9 bases; unmatched bases: 10. The CDR3 runs 14 amino acids, cysteine and phenylalanine included. The kept DNA is CDR3 alone, 42 bases in frame from the first base.

Recombination linked TRBV7-3 to TRBJ2-1; TRBD2 matches 7 bases in the middle. The sample consisted of peripheral blood, taken on day 0 of AZD1222 vaccination. This receptor was taken from an adult in good health. The CDR3 protein: CASSLAGDLGEQFF. The nucleotides read TGTGCCAGCAGCCTGGCGGGAGATCTGGGTGAGCAGTTCTTC.